These 9 T cell receptor beta chains share one sample of origin, sequenced in a study of patients and donors after allogeneic stem cell transplantation. Each CDR3 protein gets one entry after TCRdb re-called the RT-PCR reads with MiXCR. The sample shows more than 850,000 distinct CDR3 sequences, about a sixth of them seen only once. The material sequenced was blood, either unsorted or a sorted T cell fraction (not recorded which). Every receptor here comes from a human donor who was either an allogeneic HSCT recipient or a stem cell or donor lymphocyte infusion donor (not recorded which). It is not recorded whose cells these are; they may come from a transplant donor.

This clonotype was detected ten times or more. The rearrangement joins TRBV29-1 to TRBJ2-5, with D tentatively TRBD2 (5 bases). Germline V gene lookup returns CDR1 SQVTM and CDR2 ANQGSEA. This CDR3 contains 12 residues. Deletions cut 6 bases from V and 4 bases from J, with 12 bases between. CDR3 region: CSVLPGRETQYF. DNA of the CDR3: TGCAGCGTATTACCTGGGAGAGAGACCCAGTACTTC.

The chain employs TRBV2 and TRBJ1-4; the D gene is possibly TRBD1 (6 bases). Per germline, CDR1 SNHLY and CDR2 FYNNEI. Trimming shortened V by 6 bases and J by 2 bases, and 13 bases separated the two germline ends. The CDR3 totals 15 residues. Written as DNA, the CDR3 is TGTGCCAGCAGGGCCTGGGGGGCGACTAATGAAAAACTGTTTTTT. Its translation: CASRAWGATNEKLFF. Filled out from reference TRBV2 and TRBJ1-4, the complete variable domain reads EPEVTQTPSHQVTQMGQEVILRCVPISNHLYFYWYRQILGQKVEFLVSFYNNEISEKSEIFDDQFSVERPDGSNFTLKIRSTKLEDSAMYFCASRAWGATNEKLFFGSGTQLSVL.

In DNA, the CDR3 is TGTGCCACCAGTGATTCCCCCCAGGGGGCCCCGCAGTTCTTC. Translation gives CATSDSPQGAPQFF. The rearrangement uses TRBV24-1 and TRBJ2-1; 8 positions agree with TRBD1. CDR1 and CDR2 (germline): KGHDR, SFDVKD. CDR3 length: 14 residues. J lost 12 bases, V lost 2 bases, and 8 bases had no gene match.

This chain joins TRBV7-9 and TRBJ1-1; maybe TRBD1 (5 bases). Germline V gives CDR1 SEHNR, CDR2 FQNEAQ (reference sequence). CDR3 length equals 17 residues. Trimming cost V 5 bases and J 3 bases, with 22 bases left between them. The chain's CDR3 is CASSLRQETGVDTEAFF. For the CDR3, the DNA is TGTGCCAGCAGCCTTAGGCAAGAAACAGGTGTGGACACTGAAGCTTTCTTT.

This clonotype was found a few times. This rearrangement joins TRBV7-3 to TRBJ2-1; 10 positions agree with TRBD1. V was pared by 3 bases and J by 6 bases, with 5 bases of the junction left unmatched. The CDR3 contains 15 residues. From germline, CDR1 is SGHTA and CDR2 FQGTGA. The CDR3 here is CASSFGTGVLNEQFF. CDR3 bases: TGTGCCAGCAGCTTCGGGACAGGGGTCCTCAATGAGCAGTTCTTC. Looking up the rest from reference TRBV7-3 and TRBJ2-1 gives the full variable domain: GAGVSQTPSNKVTEKGKYVELRCDPISGHTALYWYRQSLGQGPEFLIYFQGTGAADDSGLPNDRFFAVRPEGSVSTLKIQRTERGDSAVYLCASSFGTGVLNEQFFGPGTRLTVL.

This chain connects TRBV6-5 to TRBJ2-1, with D possibly being TRBD1 (6 bases). CDR3 size: 17 residues. The germline V gene has CDR1 MNHEY and CDR2 SVGAGI. The V end was cut by 0 bases, the J end by 0 bases, with 12 bases between. For the CDR3, the DNA is TGTGCCAGCAGTTACTCGAGGGGGTTGGGCTCCTACAATGAGCAGTTCTTC. Its protein is CASSYSRGLGSYNEQFF.

This clonotype was recorded at least ten times. The chain carries TRBV11-2 and TRBJ1-2; D is undetermined. The V and J ends lost 5 bases and 3 bases respectively, with 10 bases between them. The germline V gene has CDR1 SGHAT and CDR2 FQNNGV. There are 13 residues in the CDR3. The CDR3 region is CASSPRGDYGYTF. As DNA, the CDR3 is TGTGCCAGCAGCCCCCGTGGGGACTATGGCTACACCTTC.

The rearrangement links TRBV12-3 or TRBV12-4 to TRBJ2-7, with 7 bases fitting TRBD1. V lost 5 bases and J lost 5; bases outside the gene matches: 9. This CDR3 region has 14 residues. DNA of the CDR3: TGTGCCAGCAGTGCCGCGACAGGGAGTAACGAGCAGTACTTC. Its protein is CASSAATGSNEQYF.

In this sample, this clonotype turned up many times. The junction differs from germline at one of its ends, possibly a read error. V is TRBV12-3 or TRBV12-4 and J is TRBJ2-7; unclear D gene. The CDR3 has 13 amino acids. The CDR3: CASSPAGSYEQYF. CDR3 nucleotides: TGCGCCAGCAGCCCAGCCGGATCCTACGAGCAGTACTTC.